The present TCR beta chain was sequenced within a study of T cell clusters in autoimmune cytopenias. Multiplex touch-down PCR amplified TRB using TRB-A and TRB-B pools in one tube. TCRdb re-called the multiplex PCR reads and catalogs CDR3 proteins one per entry, DNA excluded. The record lists around 7,000 distinct CDR3 sequences, of which the ten most abundant hold roughly 28%. On this clonotype itself: Antigen specificity is unknown.

TRB amplification used roughly 250 ng of peripheral blood genomic DNA. Findings and caveats of the study: Primary autoimmune cytopenia patients appeared to lack physiological T cell clusters present in healthy donors.

The sample consisted of peripheral blood. This TCR came from a human donor with an autoimmune cytopenia or autoimmune hepatitis (not recorded which).

The CDR3 is CASSVGHNQPQHF. The chain carries TRBV9 and TRBJ1-5. Germline-derived CDR1 and CDR2 are SGDLS and YYNGEE. The CDR3 spans 13 residues. Using reference TRBV9 and TRBJ1-5 for the parts outside the CDR3, the full variable domain is DSGVTQTPKHLITATGQRVTLRCSPRSGDLSVYWYQQSLDQGLQFLIQYYNGEERAKGNILERFSAQQFPDLHSELNLSSLELGDSALYFCASSVGHNQPQHFGDGTRLSIL.